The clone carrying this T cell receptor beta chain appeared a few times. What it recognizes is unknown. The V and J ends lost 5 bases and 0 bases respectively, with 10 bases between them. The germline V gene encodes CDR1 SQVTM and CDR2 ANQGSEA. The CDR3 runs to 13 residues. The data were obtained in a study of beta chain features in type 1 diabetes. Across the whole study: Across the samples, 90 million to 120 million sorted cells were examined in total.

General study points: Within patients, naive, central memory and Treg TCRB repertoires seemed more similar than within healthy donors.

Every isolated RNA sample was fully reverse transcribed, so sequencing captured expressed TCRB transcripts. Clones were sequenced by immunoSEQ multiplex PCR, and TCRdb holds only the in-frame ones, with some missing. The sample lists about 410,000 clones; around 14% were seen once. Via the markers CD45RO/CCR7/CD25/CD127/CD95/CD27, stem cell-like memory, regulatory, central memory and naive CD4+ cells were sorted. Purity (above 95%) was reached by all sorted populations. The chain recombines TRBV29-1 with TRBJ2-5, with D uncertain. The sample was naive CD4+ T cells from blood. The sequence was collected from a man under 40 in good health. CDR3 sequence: CSVLGRYQETQYF. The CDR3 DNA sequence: TGCAGCGTTTTAGGACGGTACCAAGAGACCCAGTACTTC.